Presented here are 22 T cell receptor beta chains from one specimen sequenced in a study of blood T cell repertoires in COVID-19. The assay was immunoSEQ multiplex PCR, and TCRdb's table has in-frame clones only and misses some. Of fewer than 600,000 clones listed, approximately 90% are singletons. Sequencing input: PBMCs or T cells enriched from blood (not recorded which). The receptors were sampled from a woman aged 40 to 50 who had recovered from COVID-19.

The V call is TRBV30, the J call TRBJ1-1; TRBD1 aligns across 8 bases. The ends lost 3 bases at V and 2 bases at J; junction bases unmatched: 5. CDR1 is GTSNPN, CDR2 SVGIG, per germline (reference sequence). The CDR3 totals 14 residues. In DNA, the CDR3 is TGTGCCTGGAGAGAAGGGACAGGAAACACTGAAGCTTTCTTT. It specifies CAWREGTGNTEAFF.

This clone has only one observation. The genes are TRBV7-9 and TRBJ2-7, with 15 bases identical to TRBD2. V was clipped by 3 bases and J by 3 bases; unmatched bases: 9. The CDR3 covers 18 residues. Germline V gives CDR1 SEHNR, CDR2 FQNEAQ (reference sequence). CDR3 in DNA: TGTGCCAGCAGCTTGGGACTAGCGGGAGGTATTTTCGGCTACGAGCAGTACTTC. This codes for CASSLGLAGGIFGYEQYF.

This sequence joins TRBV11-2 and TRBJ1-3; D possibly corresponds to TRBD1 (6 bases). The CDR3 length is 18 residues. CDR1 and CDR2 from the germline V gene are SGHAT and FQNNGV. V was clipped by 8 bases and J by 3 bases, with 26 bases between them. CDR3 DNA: TGTGCCAGCCTACTACATGGGGGGGGGCTGGAGGTTGGAAACACCATATATTTT. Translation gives CASLLHGGGLEVGNTIYF.

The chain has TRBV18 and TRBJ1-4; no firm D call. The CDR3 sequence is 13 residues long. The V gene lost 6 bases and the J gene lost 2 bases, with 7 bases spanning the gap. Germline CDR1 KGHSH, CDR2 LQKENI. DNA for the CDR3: TGTGCCAGCTCCCTCCTGACTAATGAAAAACTGTTTTTT. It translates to CASSLLTNEKLFF.

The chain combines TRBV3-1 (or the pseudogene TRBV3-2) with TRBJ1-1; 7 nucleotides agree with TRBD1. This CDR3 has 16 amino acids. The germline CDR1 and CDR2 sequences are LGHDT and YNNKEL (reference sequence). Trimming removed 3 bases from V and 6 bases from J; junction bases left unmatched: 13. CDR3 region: CASSQGRMTGIAEAFF. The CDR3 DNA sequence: TGTGCCAGCAGCCAGGGAAGAATGACAGGGATCGCTGAAGCTTTCTTT.

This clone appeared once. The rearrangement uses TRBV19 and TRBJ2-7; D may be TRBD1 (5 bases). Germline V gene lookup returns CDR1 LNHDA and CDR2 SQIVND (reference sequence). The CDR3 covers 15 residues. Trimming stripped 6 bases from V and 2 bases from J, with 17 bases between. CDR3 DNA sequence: TGTGCCAGTAGAAGGTCGCAGGGAAACACCTACGAGCAGTACTTC. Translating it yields CASRRSQGNTYEQYF.

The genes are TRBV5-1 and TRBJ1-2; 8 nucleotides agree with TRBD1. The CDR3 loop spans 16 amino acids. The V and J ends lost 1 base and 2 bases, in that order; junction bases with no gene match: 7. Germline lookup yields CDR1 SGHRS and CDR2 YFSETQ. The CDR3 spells CASSLFPGQENYGYTF. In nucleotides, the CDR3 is TGCGCCAGCAGCTTGTTTCCGGGACAGGAAAACTATGGCTACACCTTC.

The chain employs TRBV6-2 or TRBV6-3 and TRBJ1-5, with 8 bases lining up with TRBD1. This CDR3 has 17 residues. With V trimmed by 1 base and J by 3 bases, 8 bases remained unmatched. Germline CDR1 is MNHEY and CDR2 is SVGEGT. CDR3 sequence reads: CASSYFSGGEDNQPQHF. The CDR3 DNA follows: TGTGCCAGCAGTTACTTTTCAGGGGGCGAAGACAATCAGCCCCAGCATTTT.

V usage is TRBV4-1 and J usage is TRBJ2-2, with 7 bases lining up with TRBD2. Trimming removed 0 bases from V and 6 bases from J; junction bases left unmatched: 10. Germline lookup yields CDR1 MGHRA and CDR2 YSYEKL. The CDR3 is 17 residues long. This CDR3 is CASSQELYGRSAGELFF. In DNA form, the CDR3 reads TGCGCCAGCAGCCAAGAATTGTACGGGAGGTCTGCCGGGGAGCTGTTTTTT.

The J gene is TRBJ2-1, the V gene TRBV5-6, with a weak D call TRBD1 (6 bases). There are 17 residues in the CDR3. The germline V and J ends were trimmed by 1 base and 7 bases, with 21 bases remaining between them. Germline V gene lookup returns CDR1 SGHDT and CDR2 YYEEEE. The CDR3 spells CASSLSMGALIENEQFF. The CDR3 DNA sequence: TGTGCCAGCAGCTTGTCAATGGGGGCATTGATAGAAAATGAGCAGTTCTTC.

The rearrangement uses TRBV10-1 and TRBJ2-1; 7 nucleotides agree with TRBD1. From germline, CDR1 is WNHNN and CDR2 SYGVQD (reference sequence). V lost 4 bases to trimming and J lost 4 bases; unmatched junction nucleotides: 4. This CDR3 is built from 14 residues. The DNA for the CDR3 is TGCGCCAGCAGTGCTTGGACAGGATACAATGAGCAGTTCTTC. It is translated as CASSAWTGYNEQFF.

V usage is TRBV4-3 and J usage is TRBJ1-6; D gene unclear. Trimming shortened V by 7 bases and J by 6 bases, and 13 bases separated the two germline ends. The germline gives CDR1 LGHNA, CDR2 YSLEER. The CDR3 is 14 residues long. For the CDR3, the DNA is TGCGCCAGCAACCGAGGGCAGACTAATTCACCCCTCCACTTT. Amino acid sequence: CASNRGQTNSPLHF.

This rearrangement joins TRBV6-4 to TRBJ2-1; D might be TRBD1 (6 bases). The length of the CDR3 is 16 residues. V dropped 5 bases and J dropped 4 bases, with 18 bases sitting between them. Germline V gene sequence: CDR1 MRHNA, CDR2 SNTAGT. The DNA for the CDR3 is TGTGCCAGCAGTCCACAGGGCCCGCAGCCATACAATGAGCAGTTCTTC. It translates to CASSPQGPQPYNEQFF.

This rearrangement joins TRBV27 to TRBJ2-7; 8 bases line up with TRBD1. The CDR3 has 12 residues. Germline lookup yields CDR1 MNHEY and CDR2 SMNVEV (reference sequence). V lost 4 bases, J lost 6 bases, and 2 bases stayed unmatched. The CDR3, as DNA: TGTGCCAGCAGTTCCAGGGGGCCCGAGCAGTACTTC. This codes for CASSSRGPEQYF.

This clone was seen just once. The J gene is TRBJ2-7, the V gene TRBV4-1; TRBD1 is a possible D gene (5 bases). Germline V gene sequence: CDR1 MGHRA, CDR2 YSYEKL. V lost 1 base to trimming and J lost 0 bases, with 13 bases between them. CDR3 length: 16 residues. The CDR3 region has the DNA TGCGCCAGCAGCCAAGCCTCCGACAGACACTCCTACGAGCAGTACTTC. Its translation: CASSQASDRHSYEQYF.

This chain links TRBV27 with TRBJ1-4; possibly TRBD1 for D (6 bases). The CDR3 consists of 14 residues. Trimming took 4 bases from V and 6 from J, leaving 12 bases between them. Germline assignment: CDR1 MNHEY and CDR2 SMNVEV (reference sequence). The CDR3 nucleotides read TGTGCCAGCAGTTCGACAGGATACTATGAAAAACTGTTTTTT. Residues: CASSSTGYYEKLFF.

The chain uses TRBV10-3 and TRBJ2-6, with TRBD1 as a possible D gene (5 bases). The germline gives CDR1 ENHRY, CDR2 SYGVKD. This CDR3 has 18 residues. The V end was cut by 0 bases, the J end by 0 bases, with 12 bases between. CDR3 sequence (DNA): TGTGCCATCAGTGAGTCGAACAGGAATACCTCTGGGGCCAACGTCCTGACTTTC. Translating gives CAISESNRNTSGANVLTF.

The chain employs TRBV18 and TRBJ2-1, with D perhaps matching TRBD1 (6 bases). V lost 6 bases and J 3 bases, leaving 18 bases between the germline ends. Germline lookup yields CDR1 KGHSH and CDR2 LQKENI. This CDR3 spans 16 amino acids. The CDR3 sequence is CASSLSTGQDYNEQFF. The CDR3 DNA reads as TGTGCCAGCTCCCTCTCGACGGGACAAGACTACAATGAGCAGTTCTTC.

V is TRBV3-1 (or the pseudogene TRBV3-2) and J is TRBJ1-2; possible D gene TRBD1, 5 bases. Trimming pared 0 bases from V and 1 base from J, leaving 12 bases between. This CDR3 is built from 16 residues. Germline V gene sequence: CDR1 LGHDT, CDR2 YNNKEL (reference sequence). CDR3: CASSQEGAEFNYGYTF. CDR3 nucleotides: TGTGCCAGCAGCCAAGAAGGGGCAGAGTTTAACTATGGCTACACCTTC.

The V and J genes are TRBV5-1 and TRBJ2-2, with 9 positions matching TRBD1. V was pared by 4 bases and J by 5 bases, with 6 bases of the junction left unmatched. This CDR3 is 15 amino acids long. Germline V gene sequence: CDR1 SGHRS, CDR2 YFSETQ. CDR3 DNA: TGCGCCAGCAGCCCCGGGACAGGGAGTACCGGGGAGCTGTTTTTT. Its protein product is CASSPGTGSTGELFF.

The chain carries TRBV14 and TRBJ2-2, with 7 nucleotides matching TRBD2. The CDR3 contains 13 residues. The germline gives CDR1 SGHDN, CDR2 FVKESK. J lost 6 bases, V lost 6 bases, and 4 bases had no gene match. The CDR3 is CASREAGAGELFF. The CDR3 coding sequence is TGTGCCAGCAGAGAGGCGGGGGCCGGGGAGCTGTTTTTT.

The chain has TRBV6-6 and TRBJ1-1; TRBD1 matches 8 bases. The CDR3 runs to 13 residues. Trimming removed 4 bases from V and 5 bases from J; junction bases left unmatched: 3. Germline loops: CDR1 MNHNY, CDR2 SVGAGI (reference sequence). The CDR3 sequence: CASSLDRETEAFF. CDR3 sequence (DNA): TGTGCCAGCAGTTTGGACAGGGAGACTGAAGCTTTCTTT.